These 17 T cell receptor beta chains originate from one sample sequenced in a study of T cell repertoires in cytomegalovirus infection. Antigen specificity for these receptors is unknown. TCRdb reprocessed the reads via MiXCR and lists one record per CDR3 protein. The sample carries 900,000 to 950,000 distinct CDR3 sequences, around 32% recorded once. Sample: cultured CD8+ T cells from PBMCs, taken from culture after CMV antigen stimulation. The receptor set was obtained from a human donor in good health (CMV status not recorded). Some clones in this sample may be carry-over from other donors' samples.

Details on this clonotype: A much larger clone lies a single base off, so this may be a read error. The chain combines TRBV7-3 with TRBJ2-1; the match to TRBD2 covers 8 bases. CDR3 length equals 17 residues. The germline CDR1 and CDR2 sequences are SGHTA and FQGTGA. CDR3 bases: TGTGCCAGCAGCCAGGACGGGGGGGGCGATTCCTACAATGTGCAGTTCTTC. Residues: CASSQDGGGDSYNVQFF.

Remarks on this clonotype: The junction shows a germline mismatch at one end, possibly a read error. The rearrangement joins TRBV7-4 to TRBJ2-2; D remains unclear. The CDR3 is 13 amino acids. CDR1 is SGHVT, CDR2 SQSDAQ, per germline. CDR3 amino acids: CVSEPLNTGELFF. In DNA, the CDR3 is TGTGTCAGCGAACCTCTGAACACCGGGGAGCTGTTTTTT. Full variable domain (rest looked up from reference TRBV7-4 and TRBJ2-2): GAGVSQSPRYKVAKRGRDVALRCDSISGHVTLYWYRQTLGQGSEVLTYSQSDAQRDKSGRPSGRFSAERPERSVSTLKIQRTEQGDSAVYLCVSEPLNTGELFFGEGSRLTVL.

V gene TRBV24-1 combines with J gene TRBJ1-5; tentatively, D is TRBD1 (5 bases). The germline V and J ends were trimmed by 5 bases and 6 bases, with 22 bases remaining between them. This CDR3 comprises 17 residues. CDR1 KGHDR and CDR2 SFDVKD come from the germline V gene. In DNA, the CDR3 is TGTGCCACCAGTGTGGGGGTTGGAAACCGGGGGAGTCAGCCCCAGCATTTT. It translates to CATSVGVGNRGSQPQHF.

This clonotype has just a few counts. The chain joins TRBV4-1 to TRBJ2-7; 7 nucleotides match TRBD1. After removal of 3 bases from V and 2 bases from J, the junction contained 4 bases not matched to a gene. This CDR3 spans 14 amino acids. CDR1 MGHRA and CDR2 YSYEKL come from the germline V gene. This chain's CDR3 is CASSQPTGAYEQYF. The DNA of the CDR3 is TGCGCCAGCAGCCAGCCAACAGGGGCCTACGAGCAGTACTTC.

The chain recombines TRBV15 with TRBJ2-3, with a tentative D call TRBD1 (5 bases). Trimming took 3 bases from V and 2 from J, leaving 21 bases between them. The CDR3 is 18 residues long. Germline-derived CDR1 and CDR2 are LNHNV and YYDKDF (reference sequence). In DNA form, the CDR3 reads TGTGCCACCAGCAGCCTCCAAACCCACAGGATCTTCACAGATACGCAGTATTTT. Encoded protein: CATSSLQTHRIFTDTQYF.

This clonotype occurred a few times. The chain carries TRBV6-2 or TRBV6-3 and TRBJ2-3, with TRBD2 identical over 11 bases. The CDR3 spans 17 residues. Germline V CDR1 and CDR2: MNHEY, SVGEGT. The V and J ends lost 4 bases and 4 bases, in that order; junction bases with no gene match: 10. CDR3 amino acids: CASSSLLAGVGADTQYF. Written as DNA, the CDR3 is TGTGCCAGCAGTTCGCTACTAGCGGGGGTAGGGGCAGATACGCAGTATTTT.

This chain joins TRBV19 and TRBJ2-1; TRBD1 or TRBD2 may be the D gene (5 bases each). The CDR3 totals 15 residues. Germline V gene data show CDR1 as LNHDA and CDR2 as SQIVND (reference sequence). Deletions cut 7 bases from V and 8 bases from J, with 21 bases between. CDR3 DNA sequence: TGTGCCAGTACACGCCGGGACGTCGCCTCTGATGAGCAGTTCTTC. Translating it yields CASTRRDVASDEQFF.

Comment on this clonotype: Being one base from a much bigger clone, this may be a read error. The rearrangement joins TRBV27 to TRBJ1-1; D remains ambiguous. CDR1 and CDR2 (germline): MNHEY, SMNVEV (reference sequence). Trimming shortened V by 6 bases and J by 0 bases, and 11 bases separated the two germline ends. CDR3 length: 14 residues. In DNA form, the CDR3 reads TGTGCCAGCAGATTAACTCCTCTGAACACTGAAGCTTTCTTT. Amino acids: CASRLTPLNTEAFF.

The rearrangement joins TRBV12-3 or TRBV12-4 to TRBJ2-2, with D perhaps assigned TRBD1 or TRBD2 (6 bases each). Trimming shortened V by 3 bases and J by 3 bases, and 11 bases separated the two germline ends. CDR3 length equals 15 residues. CDR3 sequence (DNA): TGTGCCAGCAGTTTTAGAAGGGGGGACACCGGGGAGCTGTTTTTT. The encoded protein is CASSFRRGDTGELFF.

V is TRBV15 and J is TRBJ1-5, with no clear D. Deletions cut 0 bases from V and 3 bases from J, with 9 bases between. Germline V gives CDR1 LNHNV, CDR2 YYDKDF (reference sequence). The CDR3 covers 15 residues. CDR3 coding DNA: TGTGCCACCAGCAGAGATGGCGGTTACAATCAGCCCCAGCATTTT. It encodes CATSRDGGYNQPQHF.

Remarks on this clonotype: A single base separates this from a much larger clone, so it may be a read error. This chain joins TRBV14 and TRBJ1-1, with 7 bases aligning to TRBD1. The CDR3 runs 13 residues. CDR1 and CDR2 from the germline V gene are SGHDN and FVKESK. The J segment lost 4 bases and the V segment lost 6 bases, leaving 5 bases of the junction unmatched. As DNA, the CDR3 is TGTGCCAGCAGTTATACAGGGGCCACTGAAGCTTTCTTT. This gives the protein CASSYTGATEAFF.

Only a few counts were recorded for this clonotype. The chain uses TRBV4-1 and TRBJ1-1; tentatively, D is TRBD1 (5 bases). V shed 0 bases and J shed 4 bases, with 12 bases lying between them. The germline V gene has CDR1 MGHRA and CDR2 YSYEKL. The CDR3 is 15 residues long. The CDR3 DNA is TGCGCCAGCAGCCAAGATCCCCCGGGACTCACTGAAGCTTTCTTT. Translated, it gives CASSQDPPGLTEAFF.

This chain links TRBV29-1 with TRBJ2-7, with TRBD2 matching 7 bases. The length of the CDR3 is 12 residues. Germline V gene lookup returns CDR1 SQVTM and CDR2 ANQGSEA. The V gene end was trimmed by 3 bases and the J gene end by 3 bases; junction bases not matched to a gene: 2. The CDR3 region is CSVEGGVYEQYV. The CDR3 DNA sequence: TGCAGCGTTGAGGGGGGGGTCTACGAGCAGTACGTC.

This clonotype was seen a few times. J is TRBJ2-5 and V is TRBV27; 7 nucleotides agree with TRBD1. The V gene end was trimmed by 3 bases and the J gene end by 13 bases; junction bases not matched to a gene: 11. Germline lookup yields CDR1 MNHEY and CDR2 SMNVEV (reference sequence). This CDR3 comprises 13 residues. CDR3 sequence reads: CASSFGTAQKLYF. The CDR3 bases are TGTGCCAGCAGTTTCGGGACAGCCCAAAAACTGTACTTC.

This chain uses TRBV7-8 with TRBJ1-2, with D perhaps TRBD1 (5 bases). V lost 5 bases, J lost 4 bases, and 17 bases lay in between. Germline loops: CDR1 SGHVS, CDR2 FQNEAQ. The CDR3 loop spans 15 amino acids. The CDR3 DNA follows: TGTGCCAGCAGCCCCGACAGTAAGCCTTTCTATGGCTACACCTTC. Its translation: CASSPDSKPFYGYTF. Combining the CDR3 with reference TRBV7-8 and TRBJ1-2 gives the whole variable domain GAGVSQSPRYKVAKRGQDVALRCDPISGHVSLFWYQQALGQGPEFLTYFQNEAQLDKSGLPSDRFFAERPEGSVSTLKIQRTQQEDSAVYLCASSPDSKPFYGYTFGSGTRLTVV.

The chain employs TRBV6-6 and TRBJ2-7; TRBD1 agrees at 7 bases. The length of the CDR3 is 15 residues. Germline assignment: CDR1 MNHNY and CDR2 SVGAGI (reference sequence). Unmatched junction bases numbered 10, after V lost 8 bases and J lost 0 bases. The CDR3 DNA is TGTGCCAGCCGATTTAACCGACAGGGCTCCTACGAGCAGTACGTC. This encodes CASRFNRQGSYEQYV.

A few counts support this clonotype. The CDR3 coding sequence is TGTGCCAGCAGTTACTCGTCGCTAACTGCCACCGGGGAGCTGTTTTTT. Protein sequence: CASSYSSLTATGELFF. The V and J genes are TRBV6-5 and TRBJ2-2; D is undetermined. Trimming cost V 0 bases and J 4 bases, with 12 bases left between them. CDR1 MNHEY and CDR2 SVGAGI come from the germline V gene. The CDR3 totals 16 residues.